Each of the 11 T cell receptor beta chains below was sequenced from the same sample in a study of neoadjuvant nivolumab and ipilimumab in lung cancer. Libraries were prepared by immunoSEQ multiplex PCR; TCRdb keeps only in-frame clonotypes and omits some of them. The sample records fewer than 4,500 clones, about 77% being singletons. The material was adjacent normal lung tissue, obtained after neoadjuvant nivolumab, alone or with ipilimumab, at or shortly before surgery. The receptor set was obtained from an adult with non-small cell lung cancer.

The rearrangement joins TRBV6-5 to TRBJ1-6, with D possibly TRBD1 on 5 matching bases. CDR1 is MNHEY, CDR2 SVGAGI, per germline. V was shortened by 6 bases and J by 4 bases, with 13 bases between the two germline ends. This CDR3 comprises 15 residues. The CDR3 loop reads CASRLRGDYNSPLHF. CDR3 DNA sequence: TGTGCCAGCAGGCTCCGGGGGGATTATAATTCACCCCTCCACTTT.

The CDR3 DNA sequence: TGCGCCAGCAGCCTCAGTGGATACGACGAGCAGTACTTC. Translated: CASSLSGYDEQYF. The chain carries TRBV5-1 and TRBJ2-7, with D unclear. Trimming left V 4 bases short and J 5 bases short, with 13 bases between. The V gene's germline CDR1 is SGHRS and CDR2 YFSETQ. CDR3 length: 13 residues.

This chain connects TRBV2 to TRBJ2-3, with D maybe TRBD2 (6 bases). The CDR3 has 14 amino acids. Trimming cost V 4 bases and J 5 bases, with 13 bases left between them. The V gene's germline CDR1 is SNHLY and CDR2 FYNNEI. CDR3 protein: CASSVGTPRDTQYF. The CDR3 DNA sequence: TGTGCCAGCAGTGTAGGGACTCCTAGAGATACGCAGTATTTT.

The V gene is TRBV2, the J gene TRBJ1-1, with 8 bases matching TRBD1. Germline values: CDR1 SNHLY, CDR2 FYNNEI. Germline trimming cut 11 bases from V and 0 bases from J; bases unmatched to any gene: 5. CDR3 size: 13 residues. CDR3 sequence (DNA): TGTGCCTGGCGGGACAGGCTGAACACTGAAGCTTTCTTT. Protein: CAWRDRLNTEAFF.

This clone was seen a handful of times. DNA of the CDR3: TGTGCCAGTAGTGCGCGCTGGGTAGGTGGCACCGGGGAGCTGTTTTTT. Protein sequence: CASSARWVGGTGELFF. This chain links TRBV19 with TRBJ2-2; D is undetermined. CDR1 LNHDA and CDR2 SQIVND come from the germline V gene (reference sequence). V was pared by 5 bases and J by 4 bases, with 17 bases between. The CDR3 length is 16 residues.

The chain joins TRBV6-1 to TRBJ1-4, with TRBD1 identical over 8 bases. This CDR3 has 13 residues. Germline CDR1 MNHNS, CDR2 SASEGT. With V trimmed by 3 bases and J by 8 bases, 2 bases remained unmatched. The CDR3 DNA reads TGTGCCAGCAGTGACAGGGGGCGAGAAAAACTGTTTTTT. Residues: CASSDRGREKLFF.

The chain has TRBV7-2 and TRBJ2-4, with D perhaps matching TRBD1 or TRBD2 (6 bases each). CDR1 SGHTA and CDR2 FQGNSA come from the germline V gene. V gave up 5 bases and J gave up 6 bases, with 17 bases separating them. CDR3 length: 15 residues. CDR3 sequence (DNA): TGTGCCAGCAGCCACTTAACGGGGGCGGGAAACATTCAGTACTTC. Protein: CASSHLTGAGNIQYF.

The rearrangement uses TRBV15 and TRBJ1-5; D call uncertain. Trimming pared 3 bases from V and 7 bases from J, leaving 16 bases between. The CDR3 is made up of 15 amino acids. The V gene's germline CDR1 is LNHNV and CDR2 YYDKDF (reference sequence). CDR3 amino acids: CATSSHNRADQPQHF. The CDR3 DNA reads as TGTGCCACCAGCAGCCACAATAGGGCCGACCAGCCCCAGCATTTT.

V is TRBV5-6 and J is TRBJ2-5, with TRBD1 as a possible D gene (6 bases). CDR1 SGHDT and CDR2 YYEEEE come from the germline V gene. V was trimmed by 4 bases and J by 2 bases, leaving 6 bases between them. The CDR3 is made up of 12 amino acids. This CDR3 is CASSQGQETQYF. CDR3 sequence (DNA): TGTGCCAGCAGCCAGGGGCAAGAGACCCAGTACTTC.

As DNA, the CDR3 is TGTGCCAGCAGCCGGCTGCAGTACGAGCAGTACTTC. This codes for CASSRLQYEQYF. The rearrangement uses TRBV9 and TRBJ2-7; D remains ambiguous. The length of the CDR3 is 12 residues. The germline CDR1 and CDR2 sequences are SGDLS and YYNGEE. Between the trimmed V and J ends, which lost 4 bases and 4 bases, there was a span of 9 bases.

The rearrangement uses TRBV5-4 and TRBJ2-2; 14 nucleotides align to TRBD2. This CDR3 spans 16 amino acids. Germline CDR1 reads SGHNT; CDR2 reads YYREEE (reference sequence). Trimming at V came to 4 bases and at J to 5 bases, leaving 4 bases not matched to a gene. The CDR3 nucleotides read TGTGCCAGCAGCCCTGGGACTAGCGGGGGAACCGGGGAGCTGTTTTTT. Translation gives CASSPGTSGGTGELFF.